This is a list of T cell receptor beta chains from one sample in a study of T and B cells in COVID-19 patients. TCRdb called the multiplex PCR reads again in MiXCR, with one record for every CDR3 protein. There are about 11,000 distinct CDR3 sequences in the sample; around a third occur only once, and roughly a sixth lies in the top ten. Input material: blood. The receptors originated from a human donor with active COVID-19. CDR3s include the opening cysteine and the closing phenylalanine or tryptophan. The D gene is left open where the match is weak. Rows give clone size only sometimes, using once, few, many, or a class for an expanded clone.

12	TRBV19	.	.	TRBJ1-1	TGTGCCAGTAGTCGCAGGGTCACTGAAGCTTTCTTT	CASSRRVTEAFF
14	TRBV19	medium-sized	.	TRBJ2-5	TGTGCCAGTAGTATAACAGGATATCAAGAGACCCAGTACTTC	CASSITGYQETQYF
16	TRBV12-3/TRBV12-4	medium-sized	TRBD1	TRBJ2-5	TGTGCCAGCAGTCCACGACAGGGGTCGTTCCAAGAGACCCAGTACTTC	CASSPRQGSFQETQYF
15	TRBV19	.	.	TRBJ1-1	TGTGCCAGTAGAGCCCTGAGGAATATGAACACTGAAGCTTTCTTT	CASRALRNMNTEAFF
13	TRBV6-2/TRBV6-3	.	TRBD2	TRBJ2-1	TGTGCCAGCGGGGGGGGCTCCTACAATGAGCAGTTCTTC	CASGGGSYNEQFF
13	TRBV7-9	.	.	TRBJ2-7	TGTGCCAGCAGCTTAATGTCCGAAAGCGAGCAGTACTTC	CASSLMSESEQYF
14	TRBV20-1	.	TRBD2	TRBJ2-3	TGCAGTGCGGGTGGGGGCGGGGGGTTAAATACGCAGTATTTT	CSAGGGGGLNTQYF
15	TRBV6-1	.	TRBD1	TRBJ1-2	TGTGCCAGCATTCCCGGGACAGGGGGCGGCTATGGCTACACCTTC	CASIPGTGGGYGYTF
15	TRBV13	medium-sized	TRBD1	TRBJ2-1	TGTGCCAGCAGCTTAGAGGGACAGTCTACGAATGAGCAGTTCTTC	CASSLEGQSTNEQFF
14	TRBV11-2	.	.	TRBJ2-5	TGTGCCAGCAGCTTAGTCGGTTGGGGGGTGACCCAGTACTTC	CASSLVGWGVTQYF
15	TRBV5-6	.	.	TRBJ1-2	TGTGCCAGCAGCGAAGGACACGGGAGAGGGTACGGCTACACCTTC	CASSEGHGRGYGYTF
16	TRBV15	medium-sized	.	TRBJ2-1	TGTGCCACCAGCAGAGAAGTGGGTATGGCCTCGGGTGAGCAGTTCTTC	CATSREVGMASGEQFF
13	TRBV12-3/TRBV12-4	few	.	TRBJ1-1	TGTGCCAGCAGTTTGATTGATGTAACTGAAGCTTTCTTT	CASSLIDVTEAFF
13	TRBV10-3	.	.	TRBJ2-5	TGTGCCATCAGTGACAGGGGTATAGAGACCCAGTACTTC	CAISDRGIETQYF
15	TRBV19	medium-sized	.	TRBJ2-1	TGTGCCAGTAGTAGGGGACTTGAACCTTACAATGAGCAGTTCTTC	CASSRGLEPYNEQFF
15	TRBV10-1	few	.	TRBJ2-3	TGCGCCAGCAGTGAGTTCCAGGGCGACGCAGATACGCAGTATTTT	CASSEFQGDADTQYF
13	TRBV28	.	.	TRBJ2-3	TGTGCCAGCAGAGCAGGGGGCACAGATACGCAGTATTTT	CASRAGGTDTQYF
18	TRBV19	.	.	TRBJ2-5	TGTGCCAGTAGTATATCCAAGACGAGACTAGAGGGCCAAGAGACCCAGTACTTC	CASSISKTRLEGQETQYF
12	TRBV5-6	.	.	TRBJ1-2	TGCGCCAGCAGCGGGGGTAACTATGGCTACACCTTC	CASSGGNYGYTF
12	TRBV11-2	.	.	TRBJ1-1	TGTGCCAGCAGCTTAGGGGGGGGAAAAGCTTTCTTT	CASSLGGGKAFF
15	TRBV7-2	.	.	TRBJ2-3	TGTGCCAGCAGCCCCCCCCTGGGGGTCACAGATACGCAGTATTTT	CASSPPLGVTDTQYF
15	TRBV13	.	.	TRBJ1-1	TGTGCCAGCAGCTTAGATAGGGGAGGGGGCACTGAAGCTTTCTTT	CASSLDRGGGTEAFF
14	TRBV18	.	.	TRBJ2-7	TGTGCCAGCTCACCGCGGGACTTCTCCTACGAGCAGTACTTC	CASSPRDFSYEQYF
16	TRBV18	.	.	TRBJ1-6	TGTGCCAGCTCCTCCACCCTACCAGACTATAATTCACCCCTCCACTTT	CASSSTLPDYNSPLHF
14	TRBV30	large	.	TRBJ2-3	TGTGCCTGGAGGGGACTTACTAGCACAGATACGCAGTATTTT	CAWRGLTSTDTQYF
15	TRBV6-5	medium-sized	TRBD1	TRBJ1-3	TGTGCCAGCACACGCACAGGGGCGGGTCGAAACACCATATATTTT	CASTRTGAGRNTIYF
14	TRBV6-2/TRBV6-3	.	.	TRBJ1-6	TGTGCCAGCAGTTACCCGCCGACGGGGTCACCCCTCCACTTT	CASSYPPTGSPLHF
16	TRBV5-4	.	TRBD2	TRBJ2-3	TGTGCCAGCAGCTTGGCGGGGCGGGGGGGAACAGATACGCAGTATTTT	CASSLAGRGGTDTQYF
16	TRBV6-5	.	TRBD1	TRBJ1-4	TGTGCCAGCAGTCACGGACAGGGGGCGCCGAGCGAAAAACTGTTTTTT	CASSHGQGAPSEKLFF
16	TRBV6-2/TRBV6-3	.	.	TRBJ1-5	TGTGCCAGCAGTTACTCGACCGGGGGGGGCAATCAGCCCCAGCATTTT	CASSYSTGGGNQPQHF
14	TRBV5-4	few	TRBD1	TRBJ1-5	TGTGCCAGCAGCGCGGACAGGGAAAATCAGCCCCAGCATTTT	CASSADRENQPQHF
15	TRBV30	.	TRBD1	TRBJ1-6	TGTGCCTGGAGGGTGGGACAGGGGGTTCATTCACCCCTCCACTTT	CAWRVGQGVHSPLHF
14	TRBV19	medium-sized	.	TRBJ2-3	TGTGCCAGTAGGACGGACCCTAGCACAGATACGCAGTATTTT	CASRTDPSTDTQYF
15	TRBV10-1	once	TRBD2	TRBJ2-3	TGCGCCAGCACGACTAGCGGGGGACCCACAGATACGCAGTATTTT	CASTTSGGPTDTQYF
14	TRBV19	medium-sized	.	TRBJ1-1	TGTGCCAGTAGTATCAGGAATCGTGGCACTGAAGCTTTCTTT	CASSIRNRGTEAFF
16	TRBV10-3	few	TRBD1	TRBJ1-4	TGTGCCATCAGTGAACAGGGGGGGGGCCCTAATGAAAAACTGTTTTTT	CAISEQGGGPNEKLFF
15	TRBV7-2	.	.	TRBJ2-7	TGTGCCAGCAGCTTCCAGGGGACCTTCAGCTACGAGCAGTACTTC	CASSFQGTFSYEQYF
14	TRBV10-3	.	TRBD2	TRBJ2-5	TGTGCCATTCGAGGGGCGGGGGGTCCCGAGACCCAGTACTTC	CAIRGAGGPETQYF
16	TRBV19	medium-sized	.	TRBJ2-2	TGTGCCAGTAGTATTTTGGGGTCCGCGAACACCGGGGAGCTGTTTTTT	CASSILGSANTGELFF
13	TRBV18	medium-sized	.	TRBJ2-2	TGTGCCAGCTCACCACCGAACACCGGGGAGCTGTTTTTT	CASSPPNTGELFF
17	TRBV19	medium-sized	.	TRBJ1-3	TGTGCCAGTAGTATGTTGGTAGGTTCGAGCTCTGGAAACACCATATATTTT	CASSMLVGSSSGNTIYF
14	TRBV12-3/TRBV12-4	.	TRBD1	TRBJ1-1	TGTGCCAGCAGGGAGACAGGGGTCAACACTGAAGCTTTCTTT	CASRETGVNTEAFF
13	TRBV5-1	few	.	TRBJ2-1	TGCGCCAGCAGCTCTACCAGCTACAATGAGCAGTTCTTC	CASSSTSYNEQFF
14	TRBV5-1	few	TRBD2	TRBJ2-2	TGCGCCAGCAGCTTGGTGGCTAGCGGCGGGGAGCTGTTTTTT	CASSLVASGGELFF
14	TRBV29-1	.	TRBD1	TRBJ2-7	TGCAGCGTTAGAACCGGGACAGAGTTAGCCGAGCAGTACTTC	CSVRTGTELAEQYF
17	TRBV20-1	.	.	TRBJ1-5	TGCAGTGCCCGACCTGGCACAGGCGCGGGAAGCAATCAGCCCCAGCATTTT	CSARPGTGAGSNQPQHF
17	TRBV18	.	.	TRBJ2-2	TGTGCCAGCTCACCTCTTCATCAAGGGAAGAACACCGGGGAGCTGTTTTTT	CASSPLHQGKNTGELFF
16	TRBV18	.	TRBD1	TRBJ1-4	TGTGCCAGCTCACCCCGGACAGGGGATACTAATGAAAAACTGTTTTTT	CASSPRTGDTNEKLFF
14	TRBV18	few	.	TRBJ2-3	TGTGCCAGCTCACCGGGGGGAGGCACAGATACGCAGTATTTT	CASSPGGGTDTQYF
11	TRBV12-3/TRBV12-4	.	.	TRBJ2-5	TGTGCCAGCAGTAGTCGCGAGACCCAGTACTTC	CASSSRETQYF
14	TRBV20-1	.	TRBD1	TRBJ1-2	TGCAGTGCTAGAGAACCGGGACAGTCGGGTGGCTACACCTTC	CSAREPGQSGGYTF
16	TRBV6-2/TRBV6-3	.	.	TRBJ1-3	TGTGCCAGCAGTTACCACGCATCCCTCTCTGGAAACACCATATATTTT	CASSYHASLSGNTIYF
13	TRBV19	.	.	TRBJ2-7	TGTGCCAGCTCCTTGGGACAATTTTACGAGCAGTACTTC	CASSLGQFYEQYF
15	TRBV30	.	.	TRBJ1-4	TGTGCCTGGAGTGGGACTAGCGGGGGCAATGAAAAACTGTTTTTT	CAWSGTSGGNEKLFF
15	TRBV5-5	.	.	TRBJ2-2	TGTGCCAGCACCATCCGGTTAGCGGACACCGGGGAGCTGTTTTTT	CASTIRLADTGELFF
14	TRBV6-2/TRBV6-3	few	.	TRBJ1-3	TGTGCCAGCAGTGACTACGGTATCGGAAACACCATATATTTT	CASSDYGIGNTIYF
16	TRBV12-3/TRBV12-4	.	.	TRBJ1-3	TGTGCCAGCAGTTTAGTAGCTCGGAGCTCTGGAAACACCATATATTTT	CASSLVARSSGNTIYF
13	TRBV7-2	few	.	TRBJ2-3	TGTGCCAGCACCTCAAAAGTGAGGGATACGCAGTATTTT	CASTSKVRDTQYF